The 22 T cell receptor beta chains presented below share a single source sample, sequenced in a study of CD4+ T cells in melanoma. The assay was immunoSEQ multiplex PCR, and TCRdb's table has in-frame clones only and misses some. The data contain roughly 16,000 clones, 60% to 80% of them singletons. Material: cells from a culture (not recorded whether cultured in vitro). Receptors were obtained from a human donor with melanoma.

V gene TRBV6-1 combines with J gene TRBJ1-3; maybe TRBD1 (6 bases). The germline gives CDR1 MNHNS, CDR2 SASEGT. The CDR3 runs to 15 residues. V was cut by 7 bases and J by 4 bases, with 17 bases left in between. Here the CDR3 reads CASTTSQGGGNTIYF. The CDR3 nucleotides read TGTGCCAGCACTACCTCACAGGGCGGAGGAAACACCATATATTTT.

V usage is TRBV5-4 and J usage is TRBJ2-3; 10 bases are a match to TRBD1. J was trimmed by 4 bases and V by 7 bases; bases with no gene match: 9. The CDR3 covers 15 residues. Germline V gives CDR1 SGHNT, CDR2 YYREEE (reference sequence). CDR3 sequence reads: CASARDRGVADTQYF. CDR3 sequence (DNA): TGTGCCAGCGCTCGGGACAGGGGTGTTGCAGATACGCAGTATTTT.

V and J are TRBV5-5 and TRBJ1-6, with TRBD1 matching over 9 bases. The ends lost 4 bases at V and 6 bases at J; junction bases unmatched: 2. The CDR3 spans 14 residues. CDR1 is SGHKS, CDR2 YYEKEE, per germline (reference sequence). The CDR3 bases are TGTGCCAGCAGCCGGGACAGGGTTAATTCACCCCTCCACTTT. Translation gives CASSRDRVNSPLHF. Combining the CDR3 with reference TRBV5-5 and TRBJ1-6 gives the whole variable domain DAGVTQSPTHLIKTRGQQVTLRCSPISGHKSVSWYQQVLGQGPQFIFQYYEKEERGRGNFPDRFSARQFPNYSSELNVNALLLGDSALYLCASSRDRVNSPLHFGNGTRLTVT.

The chain recombines TRBV5-1 with TRBJ1-6; 7 positions match TRBD1. J gave up 5 bases and V 4 bases, and 9 bases lay outside the gene matches. CDR1 and CDR2 from the germline V gene are SGHRS and YFSETQ. The CDR3 loop spans 16 amino acids. This CDR3 is CASSDPTGTDNSPLHF. DNA for the CDR3: TGCGCCAGCAGCGACCCGACAGGGACGGATAATTCACCCCTCCACTTT.

This clone was counted only a few times. The chain has TRBV2 and TRBJ1-5; possible D gene TRBD1, 5 bases. Trimming pared 6 bases from V and 5 bases from J, leaving 17 bases between. The CDR3 is 15 residues long. Per germline, CDR1 SNHLY and CDR2 FYNNEI. The CDR3 is CASSRQFLADQPQHF. Here the CDR3 DNA reads TGTGCCAGCAGCCGACAGTTTCTTGCGGATCAGCCCCAGCATTTT.

This sequence joins TRBV30 and TRBJ1-1, with D unresolved. Per germline, CDR1 GTSNPN and CDR2 SVGIG (reference sequence). With 5 bases removed from V and 1 base from J, the gap between germline ends came to 11 bases. This CDR3 is built from 13 residues. CDR3 DNA: TGTGCCTGGCTTAGGTTATCGAACACTGAAGCTTTCTTT. Translated, it gives CAWLRLSNTEAFF.

This chain uses TRBV9 with TRBJ2-3; TRBD1 matches at 9 bases. The CDR3 covers 16 residues. V dropped 4 bases and J dropped 2; count of bases not matched to a gene: 8. Germline loops: CDR1 SGDLS, CDR2 YYNGEE. This CDR3 is CASSRAGTGTTDTQYF. In DNA form, the CDR3 reads TGTGCCAGCAGCCGAGCCGGGACAGGGACCACAGATACGCAGTATTTT. The complete variable domain, with remaining parts taken from reference TRBV9 and TRBJ2-3, reads DSGVTQTPKHLITATGQRVTLRCSPRSGDLSVYWYQQSLDQGLQFLIQYYNGEERAKGNILERFSAQQFPDLHSELNLSSLELGDSALYFCASSRAGTGTTDTQYFGPGTRLTVL.

The chain uses TRBV29-1 and TRBJ1-1; no clear D gene. V shed 7 bases and J shed 1 base, with 4 bases lying between them. The CDR3 consists of 10 residues. Germline V CDR1 and CDR2: SQVTM, ANQGSEA. CDR3 loop: CSAQNTEAFF. The CDR3 region has the DNA TGCAGCGCTCAGAACACTGAAGCTTTCTTT. Full variable domain (rest looked up from reference TRBV29-1 and TRBJ1-1): SAVISQKPSRDICQRGTSLTIQCQVDSQVTMMFWYRQQPGQSLTLIATANQGSEATYESGFVIDKFPISRPNLTFSTLTVSNMSPEDSSIYLCSAQNTEAFFGQGTRLTVV.

The table lists this clone with a few counts. The chain uses TRBV5-1 and TRBJ2-1; D is ambiguous. V lost 2 bases to trimming and J lost 2 bases, with 5 bases between them. Germline assignment: CDR1 SGHRS and CDR2 YFSETQ. The CDR3 has 13 amino acids. The DNA for the CDR3 is TGCGCCAGCAGCTTTAGGACCTACAATGAGCAGTTCTTC. It specifies CASSFRTYNEQFF.

This chain links TRBV2 with TRBJ2-4; TRBD1 might be the D (6 bases). This CDR3 contains 16 residues. With 5 bases removed from V and 1 base from J, the gap between germline ends came to 15 bases. Germline CDR1 and CDR2: SNHLY and FYNNEI. CDR3 nucleotide sequence: TGTGCCAGCAGTCCTGACAGGTCCTCGGCCAAAAACATTCAGTACTTC. This codes for CASSPDRSSAKNIQYF.

The J gene is TRBJ2-7, the V gene TRBV19; possible D gene TRBD1, 6 bases. With 3 bases removed from V and 6 bases from J, the gap between germline ends came to 15 bases. The CDR3 contains 14 residues. Germline V CDR1 and CDR2: LNHDA, SQIVND (reference sequence). This chain's CDR3 is CASSMTHRVSEQYF. The CDR3 coding sequence is TGTGCCAGTAGTATGACCCACAGGGTTAGCGAGCAGTACTTC.

J is TRBJ2-5 and V is TRBV29-1; D tentatively fits TRBD1 or TRBD2 (5 bases each). Trimming shortened V by 3 bases and J by 4 bases, and 12 bases separated the two germline ends. CDR1 and CDR2 from the germline V gene are SQVTM and ANQGSEA. The CDR3 sequence is 13 residues long. In DNA, the CDR3 is TGCAGCGTTGATGCCGGGGCCCGAGAGACCCAGTACTTC. It codes for CSVDAGARETQYF.

V gene TRBV29-1 combines with J gene TRBJ2-7; D not resolved. This CDR3 is built from 14 residues. The germline gives CDR1 SQVTM, CDR2 ANQGSEA. Trimming removed 2 bases at V and 6 bases at J, with 17 bases between. The CDR3 nucleotides read TGCAGCGTTGAATTACGTGAACGCGGCTGCGAGCAGTACTTC. It is translated as CSVELRERGCEQYF.

This clone was observed a handful of times. The gene calls are TRBV5-1 and TRBJ2-3; the D gene could be TRBD1 or TRBD2 (5 bases each). The germline CDR1 and CDR2 sequences are SGHRS and YFSETQ. The CDR3 totals 16 residues. The V end lost 1 base, the J end lost 6 bases, and 18 bases lay between the germline ends. The CDR3 protein is CASSLPLGTPGDTQYF. The CDR3 nucleotides are TGCGCCAGCAGCTTGCCTTTAGGGACCCCTGGTGATACGCAGTATTTT.

The chain couples TRBV5-1 to TRBJ1-4; 10 bases match TRBD1. The CDR3 has 14 residues. After removal of 2 bases from V and 7 bases from J, the junction contained 2 bases not matched to a gene. From germline, CDR1 is SGHRS and CDR2 YFSETQ. The CDR3 coding sequence is TGCGCCAGCAGCTTCGGACAGGGGGGTGAAAAACTGTTTTTT. This translates into CASSFGQGGEKLFF.

This chain connects TRBV7-8 to TRBJ1-5; 8 bases are a match to TRBD1. CDR3 length: 15 amino acids. V lost 3 bases, J lost 5 bases, and 6 bases stayed unmatched. Germline-derived CDR1 and CDR2 are SGHVS and FQNEAQ. CDR3 in DNA: TGTGCCAGCAGCTTGATCCCAGGGGGCGATCAGCCCCAGCATTTT. Encoded protein: CASSLIPGGDQPQHF. The full variable domain, completed using reference TRBV7-8 and TRBJ1-5, is GAGVSQSPRYKVAKRGQDVALRCDPISGHVSLFWYQQALGQGPEFLTYFQNEAQLDKSGLPSDRFFAERPEGSVSTLKIQRTQQEDSAVYLCASSLIPGGDQPQHFGDGTRLSIL.

V and J are TRBV7-2 and TRBJ2-2; 8 nucleotides align to TRBD2. The trim removed 3 bases at V and 5 bases at J, leaving 5 bases unmatched. The CDR3 sequence is 15 residues long. Per the germline V gene, CDR1 is SGHTA and CDR2 is FQGNSA. CDR3 residues: CASSFTGGLTGELFF. CDR3 bases: TGTGCCAGCAGCTTCACGGGGGGGTTAACCGGGGAGCTGTTTTTT.

The chain is built from TRBV30 and TRBJ2-3; 11 nucleotides align to TRBD2. The CDR3 has 15 amino acids. V shed 5 bases and J 1 base; nucleotides not matched to a gene: 5. Germline-derived CDR1 and CDR2 are GTSNPN and SVGIG (reference sequence). The CDR3 DNA reads as TGTGCCTGGGGGTATAGCGGGGGGGGCACAGATACGCAGTATTTT. As protein: CAWGYSGGGTDTQYF.

This clone was found once. The V call is TRBV5-8, the J call TRBJ2-3; TRBD2 aligns across 9 bases. J was trimmed by 6 bases and V by 4 bases; bases with no gene match: 15. CDR3 size: 17 residues. In germline, CDR1 is SGHTS, CDR2 YDEGEE. For the CDR3, the DNA is TGTGCCAGCAGCCGATCCTCAGCGGGGGGCCTGTCGGATACGCAGTATTTT. This codes for CASSRSSAGGLSDTQYF.

The gene calls are TRBV20-1 and TRBJ2-1; no reliable D call. Trimming removed 6 bases from V and 8 bases from J, with 11 bases in between. CDR3 size: 11 residues. The germline V gene has CDR1 DFQATT and CDR2 SNEGSKA (reference sequence). The CDR3 here is CSASPRDEQFF. DNA for the CDR3: TGCAGTGCAAGCCCCCGAGATGAGCAGTTCTTC.

This clone is a singleton in its sample. The chain employs TRBV29-1 and TRBJ2-3, with 10 bases that match TRBD2. Germline V gene data show CDR1 as SQVTM and CDR2 as ANQGSEA. With V trimmed by 0 bases and J by 1 base, 10 bases remained unmatched. CDR3 size: 18 residues. CDR3 region: CSVEDPNTSGARTDTQYF. In DNA form, the CDR3 reads TGCAGCGTTGAAGATCCCAATACTAGCGGGGCACGCACAGATACGCAGTATTTT.

This clone was seen only a few times. J is TRBJ1-1 and V is TRBV5-1; perhaps TRBD1 as D (5 bases). V was trimmed by 3 bases and J by 1 base, leaving 13 bases between them. This CDR3 region has 15 residues. Germline values: CDR1 SGHRS, CDR2 YFSETQ. CDR3 nucleotide sequence: TGCGCCAGCAGCTCCGTGGGGGAGAAGAACACTGAAGCTTTCTTT. Protein: CASSSVGEKNTEAFF.